Below, 30 T cell receptor beta chains from the same sample are listed, as sequenced in a study of T cell repertoires in aging, cancer and after chemotherapy. TRB rearrangements spanning V, D and J were amplified using mixed TRB-A/B primers. TCRdb re-called the multiplex PCR reads with MiXCR, one entry per CDR3 protein. The sample shows over 8,500 distinct CDR3 sequences, under 55% of them seen only once. TCR beta rearrangements were amplified from peripheral blood genomic DNA. What was sequenced was blood. These TCRs come from a human donor in good health.

This clonotype was seen only a few times. The V and J genes are TRBV5-5 and TRBJ1-2; D gene ambiguous. The CDR3 sequence is 15 residues long. The ends were cut back, 0 bases at V and 0 bases at J, with 9 bases in the middle. Looked up from germline, CDR1 is SGHKS and CDR2 is YYEKEE (reference sequence). CDR3 in DNA: TGTGCCAGCAGCTTGGCCGAGGTGGCTAACTATGGCTACACCTTC. Translation gives CASSLAEVANYGYTF.

This chain uses TRBV20-1 with TRBJ2-1; tentatively, D is TRBD2 (6 bases). V dropped 6 bases and J dropped 0 bases, with 9 bases sitting between them. There are 13 residues in the CDR3. CDR1 is DFQATT and CDR2 is SNEGSKA in the germline V gene (reference sequence). The CDR3 loop is CSAVGGSYNEQFF. The CDR3 bases are TGCAGTGCCGTGGGGGGCTCCTACAATGAGCAGTTCTTC.

This clonotype was counted between two and nine times. This chain uses TRBV19 with TRBJ1-5; TRBD1 matches 10 bases. Trimming took 6 bases from V and 3 from J; bases not matched to a gene: 5. Germline CDR1 reads LNHDA; CDR2 reads SQIVND (reference sequence). The CDR3 runs to 15 residues. The DNA of the CDR3 is TGTGCCAGTAGGGGACAGGGGATCCCCAATCAGCCCCAGCATTTT. This translates into CASRGQGIPNQPQHF.

This clonotype was detected a few times. The rearrangement links TRBV4-3 to TRBJ2-5; TRBD1 is a possible D gene (6 bases). CDR3 length equals 14 residues. Germline V gene data show CDR1 as LGHNA and CDR2 as YSLEER. V was pared by 1 base and J by 5 bases, with 11 bases between. The CDR3, as DNA: TGCGCCAGCAGCCAAGCCCTGCAGGGGGAGACCCAGTACTTC. It translates to CASSQALQGETQYF.

This rearrangement joins TRBV7-2 to TRBJ2-7, with D possibly being TRBD2 (6 bases). The CDR3 is made up of 15 amino acids. Trimming removed 2 bases at V and 4 bases at J, with 15 bases between. Germline V gene sequence: CDR1 SGHTA, CDR2 FQGNSA. The CDR3 loop is CASSLSTDYSYEQYF. The CDR3 coding sequence is TGTGCCAGCAGCTTATCAACGGACTATTCTTACGAGCAGTACTTC.

The chain carries TRBV28 and TRBJ1-5, with D unresolved. V lost 4 bases and J 2 bases, leaving 21 bases between the germline ends. Looked up from germline, CDR1 is MDHEN and CDR2 is SYDVKM. The CDR3 extends over 18 amino acids. The CDR3 DNA follows: TGTGCCAGCAGTTCCCCCCGAGGGCAGGTTCCGGGCAATCAGCCCCAGCATTTT. Its protein is CASSSPRGQVPGNQPQHF.

This chain uses TRBV5-1 with TRBJ1-2, with 9 bases aligning to TRBD1. Unmatched junction bases numbered 4, after V lost 0 bases and J lost 4 bases. Germline CDR1 is SGHRS and CDR2 is YFSETQ. The CDR3 is 15 amino acids. Here the CDR3 DNA reads TGCGCCAGCAGCTTGGAACAGGGGGCGGGCTATGGCTACACCTTC. Its protein product is CASSLEQGAGYGYTF.

The chain employs TRBV18 and TRBJ2-7; 9 bases line up with TRBD1. J was trimmed by 7 bases and V by 2 bases; bases with no gene match: 12. Germline loops: CDR1 KGHSH, CDR2 LQKENI. The CDR3 sequence is 16 residues long. CDR3 residues: CASSPRDRDPRLEQYF. CDR3 bases: TGTGCCAGCTCACCAAGGGACAGGGATCCCCGTCTGGAGCAGTACTTC.

The chain recombines TRBV27 with TRBJ2-1, with 13 bases that match TRBD2. V lost 5 bases to trimming and J lost 5 bases; unmatched junction nucleotides: 3. The CDR3 consists of 15 residues. Looked up from germline, CDR1 is MNHEY and CDR2 is SMNVEV (reference sequence). In nucleotides, the CDR3 is TGTGCCAGCAGTACTGGACTAGCGGGGGACAATGAGCAGTTCTTC. Amino acids: CASSTGLAGDNEQFF.

The V call is TRBV30, the J call TRBJ2-1; 13 bases match TRBD2. The germline CDR1 and CDR2 sequences are GTSNPN and SVGIG (reference sequence). The CDR3 sequence is 16 residues long. Trimming cost V 0 bases and J 9 bases; bases outside gene matches: 8. CDR3 region: CAWSVRLTSGRIEQFF. The CDR3 DNA reads TGTGCCTGGAGTGTACGGTTGACTAGCGGGAGGATTGAGCAGTTCTTC.

The rearrangement uses TRBV20-1 and TRBJ1-1; tentatively, D is TRBD1 (6 bases). This CDR3 contains 13 residues. V was pared by 7 bases and J by 0 bases, with 12 bases between. The germline gives CDR1 DFQATT, CDR2 SNEGSKA (reference sequence). The CDR3 spells CSVAGQLNTEAFF. CDR3 DNA: TGCAGTGTCGCGGGACAACTGAACACTGAAGCTTTCTTT.

V is TRBV6-2 or TRBV6-3 and J is TRBJ2-1; D remains ambiguous. This CDR3 is built from 11 residues. Trimming removed 6 bases at V and 15 bases at J, with 15 bases between. Germline V lookup: CDR1 MNHEY, CDR2 SVGEGT. This CDR3 reads CASSRLRGLFF. CDR3 bases: TGTGCCAGCAGCCGACTTAGAGGTCTGTTCTTC.

V is TRBV29-1 and J is TRBJ1-3, with D unclear. The germline CDR1 and CDR2 sequences are SQVTM and ANQGSEA. V was trimmed by 3 bases and J by 0 bases, leaving 9 bases between them. This CDR3 contains 14 residues. CDR3 protein: CSVDLGSSGNTIYF. CDR3 nucleotides: TGCAGCGTTGATTTAGGGAGCTCTGGAAACACCATATATTTT.

This clonotype was observed a single time. This chain joins TRBV20-1 and TRBJ1-2; D uncertain. Germline CDR1 DFQATT, CDR2 SNEGSKA (reference sequence). Trimming removed 2 bases from V and 4 bases from J, with 14 bases in between. This CDR3 is built from 14 residues. This CDR3 reads CSARSLVEFYGYTF. CDR3 in DNA: TGCAGTGCTAGATCTTTGGTCGAATTCTATGGCTACACCTTC.

In its sample, this clonotype was seen a few times. V and J are TRBV12-3 or TRBV12-4 and TRBJ2-7, with D possibly being TRBD1 (5 bases). The CDR3 sequence is 14 residues long. Trimming took off 5 bases at V and 4 bases at J, with 15 bases between the two ends. CDR3: CASSLSRQKYEQYF. CDR3 nucleotide sequence: TGTGCCAGCAGTCTAAGCCGACAGAAGTACGAGCAGTACTTC.

The V gene is TRBV5-1, the J gene TRBJ1-1; the match to TRBD1 covers 11 bases. The V gene end was trimmed by 5 bases and the J gene end by 7 bases; junction bases not matched to a gene: 16. The CDR3 loop spans 17 amino acids. CDR1 is SGHRS, CDR2 YFSETQ, per germline. CDR3 protein: CASSPGLGTGGSDEAFF. CDR3 coding DNA: TGCGCCAGCAGTCCCGGACTTGGGACAGGGGGAAGTGATGAAGCTTTCTTT.

This clonotype appeared a few times. At one end, the junction sequence differs from germline, possibly due to a read error. The V call is TRBV6-5, the J call TRBJ1-3; D not certain. Germline V CDR1 and CDR2: MNHEY, SVGAGI. This CDR3 is built from 13 residues. CDR3 sequence: CAISTGTGNTIYF. In DNA form, the CDR3 reads TGTGCCATCAGTACCGGGACTGGAAACACCATATATTTT.

This clonotype has a handful of counts. The chain employs TRBV28 and TRBJ2-5; D call uncertain. This CDR3 has 13 residues. Germline CDR1 is MDHEN and CDR2 is SYDVKM. The V gene lost 4 bases and the J gene lost 4 bases, with 10 bases spanning the gap. The CDR3 nucleotides read TGTGCCAGCAGTTCCCGATTAGGAGAGACCCAGTACTTC. Residues: CASSSRLGETQYF.

J is TRBJ2-3 and V is TRBV12-3 or TRBV12-4; 9 nucleotides match TRBD2. The ends lost 2 bases at V and 4 bases at J; junction bases unmatched: 4. CDR3 length: 15 residues. The CDR3 nucleotides read TGTGCCAGCAGTTTACCCGCTAGCGGGGCAGATACGCAGTATTTT. This translates into CASSLPASGADTQYF.

The gene calls are TRBV27 and TRBJ2-7; 11 nucleotides align to TRBD2. The junction had 14 bases not matched to a gene; V was cut back by 6 bases and J by 7 bases. The CDR3 contains 16 residues. CDR1 is MNHEY and CDR2 is SMNVEV in the germline V gene (reference sequence). Written as DNA, the CDR3 is TGTGCCAGCAGCGGGACCGGGACTAGCGGATCTCCTGAGCAGTACTTC. This gives the protein CASSGTGTSGSPEQYF.

The rearrangement uses TRBV30 and TRBJ1-1; D remains ambiguous. The germline V gene encodes CDR1 GTSNPN and CDR2 SVGIG (reference sequence). The CDR3 runs 15 residues. V lost 0 bases and J lost 3, with 14 bases in between. CDR3 DNA: TGTGCCTGGAGTGTATCTAGACGTCAGTACACTGAAGCTTTCTTT. Its protein product is CAWSVSRRQYTEAFF.

This clonotype has only a few counts. The chain uses TRBV7-6 and TRBJ2-3; 8 bases match TRBD2. The CDR3 length is 13 residues. The V segment lost 5 bases and the J segment 4 bases; nucleotides outside the gene matches: 2. Germline V gene sequence: CDR1 SGHVS, CDR2 FNYEAQ. The CDR3, as DNA: TGTGCCAGCAGCCCCGGGGGGGCAGATACGCAGTATTTT. It codes for CASSPGGADTQYF.

The rearrangement links TRBV4-3 to TRBJ2-7; 10 positions agree with TRBD2. Germline V CDR1 and CDR2: LGHNA, YSLEER. The CDR3 sequence is 16 residues long. With 0 bases clipped from V and 1 base from J, the junction kept 3 bases outside the gene matches. CDR3 in amino acids: CASSQDRTSGSYEQYF. The CDR3 DNA reads TGCGCCAGCAGCCAAGATAGGACTAGCGGATCCTACGAGCAGTACTTC.

The rearrangement links TRBV5-4 to TRBJ2-7; 9 positions agree with TRBD2. The length of the CDR3 is 15 residues. Germline-derived CDR1 and CDR2 are SGHNT and YYREEE (reference sequence). V shed 3 bases and J 2 bases; nucleotides not matched to a gene: 6. The CDR3, as DNA: TGTGCCAGCAGCTGGGGTCTAGCGGGGACCTACGAGCAGTACTTC. Translating it yields CASSWGLAGTYEQYF.

The gene calls are TRBV5-1 and TRBJ2-7; the match to TRBD1 covers 10 bases. Germline V gene data show CDR1 as SGHRS and CDR2 as YFSETQ. V lost 3 bases, J lost 4 bases, and 7 bases stayed unmatched. The CDR3 sequence is 15 residues long. The CDR3 region has the DNA TGCGCCAGCAGCTCGGCCGGGACAGGGGTTTACGAGCAGTACTTC. Translated: CASSSAGTGVYEQYF.

This chain uses TRBV19 with TRBJ1-2; no clear D. The CDR3 loop spans 13 amino acids. V was shortened by 7 bases and J by 2 bases, with 11 bases between the two germline ends. Germline V gene lookup returns CDR1 LNHDA and CDR2 SQIVND (reference sequence). The CDR3 DNA sequence: TGTGCCAGTATCCGTGGAGCAAACTATGGCTACACCTTC. Its protein product is CASIRGANYGYTF.

The rearrangement joins TRBV19 to TRBJ1-5; no definite D call. CDR1 is LNHDA and CDR2 is SQIVND in the germline V gene (reference sequence). Trimming left V 3 bases short and J 0 bases short, with 9 bases between. This CDR3 has 15 residues. The CDR3 region is CASSMFGGSNQPQHF. The CDR3 nucleotides read TGTGCCAGTAGTATGTTCGGCGGTAGCAATCAGCCCCAGCATTTT.

This chain's CDR3 is CASSPRSGTSYNEQFF. The CDR3 coding sequence is TGCGCCAGCAGCCCCCGAAGCGGGACCTCCTACAATGAGCAGTTCTTC. The V and J genes are TRBV5-1 and TRBJ2-1; 7 bases are a match to TRBD2. The V gene end was trimmed by 4 bases and the J gene end by 0 bases; junction bases not matched to a gene: 7. The CDR3 spans 16 residues. The germline CDR1 and CDR2 sequences are SGHRS and YFSETQ.

J is TRBJ1-4 and V is TRBV18; maybe TRBD1 (6 bases). The germline V gene has CDR1 KGHSH and CDR2 LQKENI. The length of the CDR3 is 17 residues. V lost 3 bases and J 4 bases, leaving 18 bases between the germline ends. The CDR3 DNA reads as TGTGCCAGCTCACCTCTCGGACAGCCTGGGTTTAATGAAAAACTGTTTTTT. Protein: CASSPLGQPGFNEKLFF.

The chain couples TRBV20-1 to TRBJ2-2, with unresolved D. The CDR3 is 13 residues long. CDR1 and CDR2 from the germline V gene are DFQATT and SNEGSKA (reference sequence). Deletions cut 3 bases from V and 3 bases from J, with 8 bases between. The CDR3 DNA follows: TGCAGTGCTAGGGTGAGGTACACCGGGGAGCTGTTTTTT. It yields the protein CSARVRYTGELFF.